The entry below describes one T cell receptor (beta chain). These data belong to a study of CD8 T cells in Susac syndrome. Random hexamers were used to reverse transcribe 0.5 to 1 ug of RNA. An immunoSEQ multiplex PCR amplified TCR beta CDR3 over 54 Vbeta and 13 Jbeta. TCRdb called the immunoSEQ multiplex PCR reads again in MiXCR, with one record for every CDR3 protein. The sample includes some 130,000 distinct CDR3 sequences, around 91% of them seen just once. Source material: CD8+ T cells from PBMCs. The receptor was derived from a human donor with multiple sclerosis.

The CDR3 here is CASSVVGNTGELFF. DNA of the CDR3: TGTGCCAGCAGCGTAGTCGGGAACACCGGGGAGCTGTTTTTT. The rearrangement links TRBV9 to TRBJ2-2; D unclear. This CDR3 region has 14 residues. The germline V gene encodes CDR1 SGDLS and CDR2 YYNGEE. V was trimmed by 0 bases and J by 1 base, leaving 4 bases between them.